This record covers a single T cell receptor beta chain. Using immunoSEQ multiplex PCR, the repertoire was profiled, and TCRdb retains in-frame clones only, with some absent. Here the sample spans about 130,000 clones, approximately 86% being singletons. This sample is drawn from a study of identifying expanded T cells in peripheral blood. CDR1 is SGHVS, CDR2 FQNEAQ, per germline. There are 21 residues in the CDR3. J lost 2 bases, V lost 1 base, and 19 bases had no gene match. The receptor was isolated from a person between 18 and 75 years old in good health. The sequenced sample consisted of blood. The rearrangement joins TRBV7-8 to TRBJ2-3; 9 bases map to TRBD2. Here the CDR3 reads CASSLEFGLAGTTYSTDTQYF. In DNA form, the CDR3 reads TGTGCCAGCAGCTTAGAATTTGGGCTAGCGGGGACTACTTATTCCACAGATACGCAGTATTTT.